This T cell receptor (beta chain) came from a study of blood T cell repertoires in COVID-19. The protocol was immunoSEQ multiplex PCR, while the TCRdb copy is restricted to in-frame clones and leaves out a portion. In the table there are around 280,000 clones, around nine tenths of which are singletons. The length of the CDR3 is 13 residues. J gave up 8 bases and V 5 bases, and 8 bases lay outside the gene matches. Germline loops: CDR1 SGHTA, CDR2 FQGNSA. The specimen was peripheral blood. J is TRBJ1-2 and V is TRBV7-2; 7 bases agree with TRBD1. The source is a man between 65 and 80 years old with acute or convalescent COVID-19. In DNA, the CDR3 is TGTGCCAGCAGCCCCAGGACAGGCTACGGCTACACCTTC. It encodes CASSPRTGYGYTF.